These T cell receptor beta chains were read from a single sample in a study of tumour-infiltrating T cells in Burkitt lymphoma. This table comes from immunoSEQ multiplex PCR, and its TCRdb copy is limited to in-frame clones, with some not included. The sample contains approximately 46,000 clones, around 30% of which appear only once. Sequenced sample: tumor tissue. The receptors shown here come from a human donor with Burkitt lymphoma. Both conserved end residues are part of each CDR3. The order of the fields is clone size, D gene, V gene, J gene, CDR3 DNA, CDR3 protein. A D gene is named only where the DNA matches it firmly. A row's size may be missing; if present it is once, few, many or a size class.

clone_size: once
d_call: .
v_call: TRBV5-5
j_call: TRBJ1-4
cdr3_nt: TGTGCCAGCAGCTCCCCGGAGGGGGGGAGGCAGGAAAAACTGTTTTTT
cdr3_aa: CASSSPEGGRQEKLFF

clone_size: many
d_call: .
v_call: TRBV7-8
j_call: TRBJ2-7
cdr3_nt: TGTGCCAGCACCCAGGGGCTCGGCTATCACTACGAGCAGTACTTC
cdr3_aa: CASTQGLGYHYEQYF

clone_size: few
d_call: TRBD1
v_call: TRBV6-5
j_call: TRBJ2-2
cdr3_nt: TGTGCCAGCAGTTTGACAGGGCTGACGAACACCGGGGAGCTGTTTTTT
cdr3_aa: CASSLTGLTNTGELFF

clone_size: .
d_call: .
v_call: TRBV6-1
j_call: TRBJ1-5
cdr3_nt: TGTGCCAGTCTCCAGGGTACCAATCAGCCCCAGCATTTT
cdr3_aa: CASLQGTNQPQHF

clone_size: .
d_call: TRBD2
v_call: TRBV5-4
j_call: TRBJ2-1
cdr3_nt: TGTGCCAGCAGCTCTGGCGGGACTAGCGGGGTTGAGCAGTTCTTC
cdr3_aa: CASSSGGTSGVEQFF

clone_size: .
d_call: .
v_call: TRBV7-3
j_call: TRBJ1-2
cdr3_nt: TGTGCCAGCAGCCGTGAGACAGGAAATGGCTACACCTTC
cdr3_aa: CASSRETGNGYTF

clone_size: .
d_call: TRBD2
v_call: TRBV13
j_call: TRBJ2-7
cdr3_nt: TGTGCCAGCAGCTTAGGGGGAGGGAGCTCCTACGAGCAGTACTTC
cdr3_aa: CASSLGGGSSYEQYF

clone_size: .
d_call: .
v_call: TRBV7-9
j_call: TRBJ1-3
cdr3_nt: TGTGCCAGCAGCTTAGACAGCTTACACTCTGGAAACACCATATATTTT
cdr3_aa: CASSLDSLHSGNTIYF

clone_size: few
d_call: .
v_call: TRBV7-7
j_call: TRBJ2-2
cdr3_nt: TGTGCCAGCAGCTTAGGCGATGTCGGGGAGCTGTTTTTT
cdr3_aa: CASSLGDVGELFF

clone_size: .
d_call: TRBD1
v_call: TRBV4-2
j_call: TRBJ2-2
cdr3_nt: TGTGCCAGCAGCAGCCGGGACAGCCCAATGAACACCGGGGAGCTGTTTTTT
cdr3_aa: CASSSRDSPMNTGELFF

clone_size: few
d_call: .
v_call: TRBV18
j_call: TRBJ1-4
cdr3_nt: TGTGCCAGCTCACCACAGGGGCTCACTAATGAAAAACTGTTTTTT
cdr3_aa: CASSPQGLTNEKLFF

clone_size: .
d_call: .
v_call: TRBV15
j_call: TRBJ2-5
cdr3_nt: TGTGCCACCAGTATAGCCGCGGAGACCCAGTACTTC
cdr3_aa: CATSIAAETQYF

clone_size: once
d_call: .
v_call: TRBV9
j_call: TRBJ2-5
cdr3_nt: TGTGCCAGCAGCGTAGAGGTAGGGGGAGAGACCCAGTACTTC
cdr3_aa: CASSVEVGGETQYF

clone_size: .
d_call: TRBD1
v_call: TRBV7-9
j_call: TRBJ1-1
cdr3_nt: TGTGCCAGCTCAAAGGGCACAGGGACAGGGGATTGGAACACTGAAGCTTTCTTT
cdr3_aa: CASSKGTGTGDWNTEAFF

clone_size: .
d_call: TRBD2
v_call: TRBV4-2
j_call: TRBJ2-1
cdr3_nt: TGTGCCAGCAGCCAATTAGCGGGGGGGCGGGAGAATGAGCAGTTCTTC
cdr3_aa: CASSQLAGGRENEQFF

clone_size: .
d_call: .
v_call: TRBV11-1
j_call: TRBJ1-1
cdr3_nt: TGTGCCAGCAGCTTAGAACAGGGGAACACTGAAGCTTTCTTT
cdr3_aa: CASSLEQGNTEAFF

clone_size: .
d_call: .
v_call: TRBV7-6
j_call: TRBJ2-5
cdr3_nt: TGTGCCAGCAGCCCGATGGGGTACCAAGAGACCCAGTACTTC
cdr3_aa: CASSPMGYQETQYF

clone_size: few
d_call: .
v_call: TRBV5-1
j_call: TRBJ1-1
cdr3_nt: TGCGCCAGCAGCTTGGGAGAGGGTGGCACTGAAGCTTTCTTT
cdr3_aa: CASSLGEGGTEAFF

clone_size: .
d_call: TRBD2
v_call: TRBV7-3
j_call: TRBJ2-5
cdr3_nt: TGTGCCAGCAGTCGGGGGGGTGCCCGGGAGACCCAGTACTTC
cdr3_aa: CASSRGGARETQYF

clone_size: few
d_call: TRBD1
v_call: TRBV7-3
j_call: TRBJ2-5
cdr3_nt: TGTGCCAGCAGCTTAATGGGCAGGGGGCCCCAAGAGACCCAGTACTTC
cdr3_aa: CASSLMGRGPQETQYF

clone_size: few
d_call: .
v_call: TRBV7-8
j_call: TRBJ1-3
cdr3_nt: TGTGCCAGCAGCTTAGACCGAGTGCTAACTGGAAACACCATATATTTT
cdr3_aa: CASSLDRVLTGNTIYF

clone_size: .
d_call: .
v_call: TRBV28
j_call: TRBJ1-2
cdr3_nt: TGTGCCAGCAGTTTAGCAGGGCTGAACTATGGCTACACCTTC
cdr3_aa: CASSLAGLNYGYTF

clone_size: .
d_call: TRBD1
v_call: TRBV10-3
j_call: TRBJ1-1
cdr3_nt: TGTGCCATCAGTGAGTATGGGACAGGGGCTTTCTTT
cdr3_aa: CAISEYGTGAFF

clone_size: .
d_call: TRBD2
v_call: TRBV10-3
j_call: TRBJ2-2
cdr3_nt: TGTGCCATCGGGAGGGAATCGAACACCGGGGAGCTGTTTTTT
cdr3_aa: CAIGRESNTGELFF

clone_size: .
d_call: .
v_call: TRBV27
j_call: TRBJ1-1
cdr3_nt: TGTGCCAGCAGTTCCAGAGTAAAACAGGGCCCGAACACTGAAGCTTTCTTT
cdr3_aa: CASSSRVKQGPNTEAFF

clone_size: .
d_call: TRBD1
v_call: TRBV10-2
j_call: TRBJ2-2
cdr3_nt: TGCGCCAGCTTCGGACAGGGTGGGACCGGGGAGCTGTTTTTT
cdr3_aa: CASFGQGGTGELFF

clone_size: few
d_call: .
v_call: TRBV5-4
j_call: TRBJ1-1
cdr3_nt: TGTGCCAGCAGCTTGGGCCCAGGGATCAACACTGAAGCTTTCTTT
cdr3_aa: CASSLGPGINTEAFF

clone_size: few
d_call: TRBD1
v_call: TRBV7-9
j_call: TRBJ1-1
cdr3_nt: TGTGCCAGCAGCCAACAGGGGAGTATGAACACTGAAGCTTTCTTT
cdr3_aa: CASSQQGSMNTEAFF

clone_size: .
d_call: .
v_call: TRBV6-5
j_call: TRBJ1-1
cdr3_nt: TGTGCCAGCAGTCTCCGGAACCAAGGAAGGAGGGAAGCTTTCTTT
cdr3_aa: CASSLRNQGRREAFF

clone_size: .
d_call: .
v_call: TRBV23-1
j_call: TRBJ2-4
cdr3_nt: TGCGCCAGCAGTCAATCCTCGTCGGGGCCGGAGAACATTCAGTACTTC
cdr3_aa: CASSQSSSGPENIQYF

clone_size: .
d_call: .
v_call: TRBV12-5
j_call: TRBJ2-2
cdr3_nt: TGTGCTAGTGGTGCGGGCACCGGGGAGCTGTTTTTT
cdr3_aa: CASGAGTGELFF

clone_size: .
d_call: .
v_call: TRBV5-4
j_call: TRBJ1-2
cdr3_nt: TGTGCCAGCAGCATTCGGACGGGGGCGACGGTTTATGGCTACACCTTC
cdr3_aa: CASSIRTGATVYGYTF

clone_size: .
d_call: .
v_call: TRBV4-1
j_call: TRBJ1-5
cdr3_nt: TGCGCCAGCAGCCAAGGAGCGGGTCTTGGCAATCAGCCCCAGCATTTT
cdr3_aa: CASSQGAGLGNQPQHF

clone_size: .
d_call: TRBD2
v_call: TRBV7-2
j_call: TRBJ2-5
cdr3_nt: TGTGCCAGCAGCTCTAATAAGGGACTAGCGGGGGGTTACTTC
cdr3_aa: CASSSNKGLAGGYF

clone_size: few
d_call: .
v_call: TRBV2
j_call: TRBJ2-3
cdr3_nt: TGTGCCAGCCGGGGGTCGGGGTTTATAAACACAGATACGCAGTATTTT
cdr3_aa: CASRGSGFINTDTQYF

clone_size: few
d_call: TRBD2
v_call: TRBV5-1
j_call: TRBJ2-5
cdr3_nt: TGCGCCAGCAGTCCCGGGAGGGCCGCGGAGACCCAGTACTTC
cdr3_aa: CASSPGRAAETQYF

clone_size: .
d_call: TRBD2
v_call: TRBV15
j_call: TRBJ2-1
cdr3_nt: TGTGCCACCAGCGCCCGGACTAGCGGGGGGATAGATGAGCAGTTCTTC
cdr3_aa: CATSARTSGGIDEQFF

clone_size: .
d_call: .
v_call: TRBV2
j_call: TRBJ1-5
cdr3_nt: TGTGCCAGCAGTGAACAGACTAGCAATCAGCCCCAGCATTTT
cdr3_aa: CASSEQTSNQPQHF

clone_size: few
d_call: TRBD1
v_call: TRBV4-2
j_call: TRBJ1-2
cdr3_nt: TGTGCCAGCAGCCAAGGCAGACAGGGGAGGAACTATGGCTACACCTTC
cdr3_aa: CASSQGRQGRNYGYTF

clone_size: few
d_call: .
v_call: TRBV6-5
j_call: TRBJ1-1
cdr3_nt: TGTGCCAGCAGTTACTCGGCCCTTGAGCGCACTGAAGCTTTCTTT
cdr3_aa: CASSYSALERTEAFF

clone_size: .
d_call: TRBD1
v_call: TRBV5-1
j_call: TRBJ1-6
cdr3_nt: TGCGCCAGCAGCCTTGGGACAGGGGGGACCTATAATTCACCCCTCCACTTT
cdr3_aa: CASSLGTGGTYNSPLHF

clone_size: .
d_call: TRBD1
v_call: TRBV7-2
j_call: TRBJ1-5
cdr3_nt: TGTGCCAGCAGCTTGACAGGGGCTGATCAGCCCCAGCATTTT
cdr3_aa: CASSLTGADQPQHF

clone_size: .
d_call: TRBD1
v_call: TRBV9
j_call: TRBJ1-4
cdr3_nt: TGTGCCAGAGGACAGGGTGGGGAAAAACTGTTTTTT
cdr3_aa: CARGQGGEKLFF

clone_size: .
d_call: TRBD1
v_call: TRBV2
j_call: TRBJ1-1
cdr3_nt: TGTGCCAGCAGTGAAACCCCGACAGGGACTGAAGCTTTCTTT
cdr3_aa: CASSETPTGTEAFF

clone_size: .
d_call: .
v_call: TRBV10-3
j_call: TRBJ1-3
cdr3_nt: TGTGCCATCAGTGAGTCACGCGGAAACACCATATATTTT
cdr3_aa: CAISESRGNTIYF

clone_size: .
d_call: .
v_call: TRBV27
j_call: TRBJ1-6
cdr3_nt: TGTGCCAGCAGTTTATGGTTTAATTCACCCCTCCACTTT
cdr3_aa: CASSLWFNSPLHF

clone_size: .
d_call: TRBD1
v_call: TRBV27
j_call: TRBJ2-2
cdr3_nt: TGTGCCAGCAGAAGGACAGGGGGCAGCGGGGAGCTGTTTTTT
cdr3_aa: CASRRTGGSGELFF

clone_size: .
d_call: TRBD1
v_call: TRBV5-4
j_call: TRBJ1-1
cdr3_nt: TGCGCCAGCAGCCAGGGACAGAGGAACACTGAAGCTTTCTTT
cdr3_aa: CASSQGQRNTEAFF

clone_size: .
d_call: .
v_call: TRBV11-2
j_call: TRBJ1-4
cdr3_nt: TGTGCCAGCAGCTTAGAATGGGGGTTAAGAGAAAAACTGTTTTTT
cdr3_aa: CASSLEWGLREKLFF

clone_size: .
d_call: TRBD2
v_call: TRBV7-2
j_call: TRBJ2-7
cdr3_nt: TGTGCCAGCAGCGTCACTAGCGGGGGTGCCTCCTACGAGCAGTACTTC
cdr3_aa: CASSVTSGGASYEQYF

clone_size: .
d_call: .
v_call: TRBV30
j_call: TRBJ1-5
cdr3_nt: TGTGCCTGGAGTGTAGGAGGGAGGCAGCCCCAGCATTTT
cdr3_aa: CAWSVGGRQPQHF

clone_size: few
d_call: TRBD2
v_call: TRBV29-1
j_call: TRBJ2-5
cdr3_nt: TGCAGCGCTAACCCGGGACTAGAGCAAGAGACCCAGTACTTC
cdr3_aa: CSANPGLEQETQYF